This T cell receptor beta chain was captured in a study of cytomegalovirus exposure and HLA in healthy donors. The PCR had 60 Vbeta and 13 Jbeta primers. Repertoires were generated with immunoSEQ multiplex PCR, while TCRdb's copy carries only in-frame clones and drops some. The data include 55,000 to 70,000 clones; the top ten clones carry 2% to 2.5%. From germline, CDR1 is MNHNS and CDR2 SASEGT. The ends were cut back, 6 bases at V and 2 bases at J, with 13 bases in the middle. The CDR3 length is 14 residues. This TCR was recovered from a female donor in good health and CMV-seropositive. The chain employs TRBV6-1 and TRBJ1-1, with D perhaps matching TRBD1 (5 bases). The material sequenced was PBMCs. The CDR3 DNA reads as TGTGCCAGCAGCGCCTTACAGGCAAACACTGAAGCTTTCTTT. This sequence encodes CASSALQANTEAFF.